The 13 T cell receptor beta chains presented below share a single source sample, sequenced in a study of technical replicates of blood from four donors. TCRdb's table, derived via immunoSEQ multiplex PCR, lists solely in-frame clones and lacks some. The sample contains some 13,000 clones, approximately 80% of which appear only once. Sequencing was done on a sample of PBMCs. The receptor source for this set is a human donor in good health.

CDR3 nucleotides: TGTGCCAGCAGTGAAGGTGGGGCACTAGCGGTGCAAGAGACCCAGTACTTC. It is translated as CASSEGGALAVQETQYF. The chain has TRBV2 and TRBJ2-5; 8 bases agree with TRBD2. Trimming cost V 1 base and J 2 bases; bases outside gene matches: 9. This CDR3 is built from 17 residues. Germline V gives CDR1 SNHLY, CDR2 FYNNEI.

This clone was detected a few times. The chain uses TRBV30 and TRBJ2-5, with 11 bases that match TRBD1. Per germline, CDR1 GTSNPN and CDR2 SVGIG (reference sequence). The CDR3 runs 16 residues. V gave up 3 bases and J gave up 4 bases; unmatched junction bases: 10. CDR3 protein: CAWSLGTGGMGETQYF. The CDR3 nucleotides are TGTGCCTGGAGCTTGGGGACAGGGGGAATGGGAGAGACCCAGTACTTC.

The gene calls are TRBV6-5 and TRBJ2-7, with 7 nucleotides matching TRBD1. The CDR3 covers 14 residues. Germline CDR1 and CDR2: MNHEY and SVGAGI. The J segment lost 6 bases and the V segment lost 2 bases, leaving 7 bases of the junction unmatched. The CDR3 sequence: CASSYEGTVREQYF. The CDR3 nucleotides read TGTGCCAGCAGTTACGAGGGGACAGTTCGCGAGCAGTACTTC.

V and J are TRBV5-8 and TRBJ1-5; TRBD1 agrees at 7 bases. Germline lookup yields CDR1 SGHTS and CDR2 YDEGEE. The V gene end was trimmed by 0 bases and the J gene end by 3 bases; junction bases not matched to a gene: 3. CDR3 length: 15 residues. CDR3 nucleotide sequence: TGTGCCAGCAGCTTGGACAGGGGCGACAATCAGCCCCAGCATTTT. Translating gives CASSLDRGDNQPQHF.

In DNA form, the CDR3 reads TGTGCCAGCAGTTTAGGTTGGGGGGGCGCGCTTACCTTC. This gives the protein CASSLGWGGALTF. The chain joins TRBV27 to TRBJ1-2; a weak D match, TRBD1 (6 bases). The CDR3 contains 13 residues. Germline V CDR1 and CDR2: MNHEY, SMNVEV (reference sequence). V lost 2 bases, J lost 14 bases, and 18 bases lay in between.

The rearrangement joins TRBV5-4 to TRBJ2-1, with 8 bases that match TRBD2. Germline V gene sequence: CDR1 SGHNT, CDR2 YYREEE (reference sequence). J lost 2 bases, V lost 4 bases, and 14 bases had no gene match. This CDR3 contains 18 residues. The CDR3 here is CASSPSAGGSSTYNEQFF. The CDR3 DNA reads as TGTGCCAGCAGCCCATCGGCGGGGGGCTCCTCCACCTACAATGAGCAGTTCTTC.

The V and J genes are TRBV6-6 and TRBJ2-3, with TRBD2 as a possible D gene (6 bases). V gave up 8 bases and J gave up 0 bases, with 9 bases separating them. This CDR3 is built from 13 residues. In germline, CDR1 is MNHNY, CDR2 SVGAGI (reference sequence). CDR3 sequence reads: CASGGESTDTQYF. DNA for the CDR3: TGTGCCAGCGGAGGGGAGAGCACAGATACGCAGTATTTT.

The rearrangement uses TRBV10-3 and TRBJ2-1, with 14 bases that match TRBD2. V was clipped by 2 bases and J by 7 bases; unmatched bases: 1. The CDR3 extends over 15 amino acids. Per the germline V gene, CDR1 is ENHRY and CDR2 is SYGVKD. CDR3 region: CAISEGTSGSNEQFF. The CDR3, as DNA: TGTGCCATCAGTGAGGGGACTAGCGGGAGTAATGAGCAGTTCTTC.

The chain is built from TRBV19 and TRBJ2-3; 8 bases align to TRBD2. Trimming cost V 6 bases and J 1 base; bases outside gene matches: 6. This CDR3 has 15 residues. Germline CDR1 is LNHDA and CDR2 is SQIVND (reference sequence). CDR3 in amino acids: CASRLEAGGTDTQYF. The DNA of the CDR3 is TGTGCCAGTAGATTGGAAGCGGGAGGCACAGATACGCAGTATTTT. Full variable domain (remainder filled in from reference TRBV19 and TRBJ2-3): DGGITQSPKYLFRKEGQNVTLSCEQNLNHDAMYWYRQDPGQGLRLIYYSQIVNDFQKGDIAEGYSVSREKKESFPLTVTSAQKNPTAFYLCASRLEAGGTDTQYFGPGTRLTVL.

The chain couples TRBV9 to TRBJ2-7; 11 bases agree with TRBD1. Per germline, CDR1 SGDLS and CDR2 YYNGEE. V was clipped by 4 bases and J by 6 bases; unmatched bases: 9. The CDR3 is 15 residues long. CDR3 nucleotides: TGTGCCAGCAGCCCTGGGACAGGGGGGAAGGGCGAGCAGTACTTC. Its translation: CASSPGTGGKGEQYF.

The rearrangement links TRBV28 to TRBJ2-7, with 7 bases that match TRBD2. From germline, CDR1 is MDHEN and CDR2 SYDVKM. This CDR3 spans 15 amino acids. With V trimmed by 6 bases and J by 11 bases, 19 bases remained unmatched. The CDR3 here is CASRPTGTMGKWEYF. The CDR3 nucleotides read TGTGCCAGCAGGCCTACCGGGACTATGGGCAAGTGGGAGTACTTC.

This chain joins TRBV6-5 and TRBJ2-7, with TRBD2 matching over 8 bases. With V trimmed by 7 bases and J by 3 bases, 8 bases remained unmatched. The CDR3 is 14 amino acids. Germline CDR1 MNHEY, CDR2 SVGAGI. The CDR3 DNA reads as TGTGCCAGCACCGAGCTGAGCGGGAGCTACGAGCAGTACTTC. Translation gives CASTELSGSYEQYF.

V gene TRBV30 combines with J gene TRBJ1-4; no definite D call. There are 14 residues in the CDR3. Trimming pared 0 bases from V and 5 bases from J, leaving 10 bases between. Germline V gene lookup returns CDR1 GTSNPN and CDR2 SVGIG (reference sequence). In DNA form, the CDR3 reads TGTGCCTGGAGTGTACAGTCTGCGAATGAAAAACTGTTTTTT. This gives the protein CAWSVQSANEKLFF. The full variable domain, with the rest looked up from reference TRBV30 and TRBJ1-4, is SQTIHQWPATLVQPVGSPLSLECTVEGTSNPNLYWYRQAAGRGLQLLFYSVGIGQISSEVPQNLSASRPQDRQFILSSKKLLLSDSGFYLCAWSVQSANEKLFFGSGTQLSVL.